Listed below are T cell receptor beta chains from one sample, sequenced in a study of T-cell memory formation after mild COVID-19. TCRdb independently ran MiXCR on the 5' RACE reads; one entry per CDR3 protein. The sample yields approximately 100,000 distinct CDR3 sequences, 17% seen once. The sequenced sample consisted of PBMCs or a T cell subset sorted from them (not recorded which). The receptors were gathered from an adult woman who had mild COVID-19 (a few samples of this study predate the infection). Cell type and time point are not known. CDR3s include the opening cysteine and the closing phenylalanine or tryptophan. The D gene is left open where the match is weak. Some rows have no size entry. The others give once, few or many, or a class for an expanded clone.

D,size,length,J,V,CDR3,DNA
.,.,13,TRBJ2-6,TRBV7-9,CASSFSGANVLTF,TGTGCCAGCAGCTTTTCTGGGGCCAACGTCCTGACTTTC
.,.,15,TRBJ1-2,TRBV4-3,CASSQHGREIYGYTF,TGCGCCAGCAGCCAACATGGGAGGGAGATCTATGGCTACACCTTC
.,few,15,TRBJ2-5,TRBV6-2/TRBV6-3,CASSYSNGLQETQYF,TGTGCCAGCAGTTACTCGAACGGGCTCCAAGAGACCCAGTACTTC
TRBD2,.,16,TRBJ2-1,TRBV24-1,CATSDPGTSGNNEQFF,TGTGCCACCAGTGATCCCGGGACTAGCGGCAACAATGAGCAGTTCTTC
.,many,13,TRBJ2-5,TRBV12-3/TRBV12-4,CASTHHSQETQYF,TGTGCCAGCACCCACCACAGCCAAGAGACCCAGTACTTC
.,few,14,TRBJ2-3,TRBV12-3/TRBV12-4,CASSFRANTDTQYF,TGTGCCAGCAGTTTCCGCGCGAACACAGATACGCAGTATTTT
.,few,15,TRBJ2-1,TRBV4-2,CASSQGQGRGNEQFF,TGTGCCAGCAGCCAAGGTCAGGGAAGGGGCAATGAGCAGTTCTTC
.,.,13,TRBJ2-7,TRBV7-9,CASRSGLKSEQYF,TGTGCCAGCAGGTCGGGTTTAAAGAGCGAGCAGTACTTC
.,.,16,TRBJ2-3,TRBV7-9,CASSLVASVVTDTQYF,TGTGCCAGCAGCTTAGTGGCTAGCGTGGTGACAGATACGCAGTATTTT
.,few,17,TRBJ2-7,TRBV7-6,CASSSPPQGQSPWEQYF,TGTGCCAGCAGCTCACCACCACAGGGTCAGAGCCCTTGGGAGCAGTACTTC
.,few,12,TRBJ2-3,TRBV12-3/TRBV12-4,CASSFQPDTQYF,TGTGCCAGCAGTTTCCAGCCAGATACGCAGTATTTT
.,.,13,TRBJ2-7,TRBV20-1,CSARQGDWNEQYF,TGCAGTGCTAGGCAGGGAGACTGGAACGAGCAGTACTTC
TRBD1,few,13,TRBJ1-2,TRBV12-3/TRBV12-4,CASRDRGYYGYTF,TGTGCCAGCAGGGACAGGGGGTACTATGGCTACACCTTC
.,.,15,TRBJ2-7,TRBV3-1,CASSPDRGKRYEQYF,TGTGCCAGCAGCCCCGATAGGGGGAAGCGCTACGAGCAGTACTTC
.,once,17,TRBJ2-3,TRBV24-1,CATSDVPAKRATDTQYF,TGTGCCACCAGTGACGTCCCGGCCAAACGGGCCACAGATACGCAGTATTTT
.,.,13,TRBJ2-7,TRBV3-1,CASSQPGEYEQYF,TGTGCCAGCAGCCAACCGGGGGAATACGAGCAGTACTTC
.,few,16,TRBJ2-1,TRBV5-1,CASSLFPDLKYNEQFF,TGCGCCAGCAGCTTGTTTCCGGACCTTAAGTACAATGAGCAGTTCTTC
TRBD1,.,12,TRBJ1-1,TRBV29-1,CSCTGDSTEAFF,TGCAGCTGCACAGGGGATTCCACTGAAGCTTTCTTT
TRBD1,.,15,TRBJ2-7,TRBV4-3,CASSQDSGQPYEQYF,TGCGCCAGCAGCCAAGATTCGGGACAGCCCTACGAGCAGTACTTC
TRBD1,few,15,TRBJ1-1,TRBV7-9,CASSPRQGMNTEAFF,TGTGCCAGCAGCCCGCGACAGGGGATGAACACTGAAGCTTTCTTT
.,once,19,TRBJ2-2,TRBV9,CASSVSVFRPSPNTGELIF,TGTGCCAGCAGCGTATCCGTTTTTCGACCGAGCCCCAACACCGGGGAGCTGATTTTT
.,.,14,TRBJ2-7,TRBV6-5,CASSDRQARHEQYF,TGTGCCAGCAGTGACCGACAGGCGAGACACGAGCAGTACTTC
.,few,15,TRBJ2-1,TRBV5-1,CASSLRTGSSFEQFF,TGCGCCAGCAGTTTACGGACGGGGTCGTCCTTTGAGCAGTTCTTC
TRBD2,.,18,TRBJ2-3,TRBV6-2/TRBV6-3,CASSFYGDGGRSTDTQYF,TGTGCCAGCAGTTTCTACGGGGACGGCGGGAGGAGCACAGATACGCAGTATTTT
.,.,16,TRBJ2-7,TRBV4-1,CASSQSLTVVSYEQYF,TGCGCCAGCAGCCAATCTCTCACAGTAGTGTCCTACGAGCAGTACTTC
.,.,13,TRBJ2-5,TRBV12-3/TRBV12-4,CASSLDTQETQYF,TGTGCCAGCAGTCTAGACACGCAAGAGACCCAGTACTTC
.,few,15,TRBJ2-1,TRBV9,CASSVGWGSSNEQFF,TGTGCCAGCAGCGTAGGGTGGGGAAGTAGCAATGAGCAGTTCTTC
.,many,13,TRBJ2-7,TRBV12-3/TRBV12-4,CASSPSPGYEQYF,TGTGCCAGCAGCCCGTCCCCCGGCTACGAGCAGTACTTC
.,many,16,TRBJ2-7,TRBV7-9,CASSLSPPKPSYEQYF,TGTGCCAGCAGCTTATCCCCTCCAAAACCCTCCTACGAGCAGTACTTC
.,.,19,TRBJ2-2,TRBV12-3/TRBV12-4,CASSLWVVAGIVGAGELFF,TGTGCCAGCAGTTTATGGGTAGTGGCGGGGATCGTGGGAGCCGGGGAGCTGTTTTTT
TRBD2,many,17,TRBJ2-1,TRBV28,CASRGGTSGSTYNEQFF,TGTGCCAGCAGGGGCGGGACTAGCGGGAGTACCTACAATGAGCAGTTCTTC
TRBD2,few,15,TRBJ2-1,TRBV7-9,CASSLGLALTYEQFF,TGTGCCAGCAGCCTAGGACTAGCGCTCACATATGAGCAGTTCTTC
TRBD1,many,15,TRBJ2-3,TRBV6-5,CASSKKTGFTDTQYF,TGTGCCAGCAGCAAAAAGACAGGGTTCACAGATACGCAGTATTTT
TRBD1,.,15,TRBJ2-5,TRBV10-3,CAISEETGVGETQYF,TGTGCCATCAGTGAGGAGACAGGGGTAGGAGAGACCCAGTACTTC
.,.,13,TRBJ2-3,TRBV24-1,CATSDPGTDTQYF,TGTGCCACCAGTGATCCGGGGACAGATACGCAGTATTTT
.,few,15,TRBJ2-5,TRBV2,CASSVGDSLEETQYF,TGTGCCAGCAGTGTGGGGGATTCCCTGGAAGAGACCCAGTACTTC
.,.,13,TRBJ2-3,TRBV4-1,CASSQVEIDTQYF,TGCGCCAGCAGCCAAGTTGAGATAGATACGCAGTATTTT
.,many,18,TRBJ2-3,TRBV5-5,CASSLELMGSRFTDTQYF,TGTGCCAGCAGCTTGGAGTTGATGGGGTCGCGGTTCACAGATACGCAGTATTTT
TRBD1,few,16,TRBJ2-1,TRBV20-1,CSARFRTGPSYNEQFF,TGCAGTGCTAGATTCCGGACAGGGCCTTCCTACAATGAGCAGTTCTTC
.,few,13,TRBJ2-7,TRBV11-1,CASSLKVGSEQYF,TGTGCCAGCAGCTTAAAGGTAGGGTCCGAGCAGTACTTC
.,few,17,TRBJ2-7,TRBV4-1,CASSPLGTHTPTYEQYF,TGCGCCAGCAGCCCCCTTGGGACACACACACCCACCTACGAGCAGTACTTC
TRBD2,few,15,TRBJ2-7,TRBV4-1,CASSQASGGAYEQYF,TGCGCCAGCAGCCAAGCTAGCGGGGGGGCGTACGAGCAGTACTTC
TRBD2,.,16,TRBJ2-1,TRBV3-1,CASSRETSGVYNEQFF,TGTGCCAGCAGCCGAGAGACTAGCGGAGTTTACAATGAGCAGTTCTTC